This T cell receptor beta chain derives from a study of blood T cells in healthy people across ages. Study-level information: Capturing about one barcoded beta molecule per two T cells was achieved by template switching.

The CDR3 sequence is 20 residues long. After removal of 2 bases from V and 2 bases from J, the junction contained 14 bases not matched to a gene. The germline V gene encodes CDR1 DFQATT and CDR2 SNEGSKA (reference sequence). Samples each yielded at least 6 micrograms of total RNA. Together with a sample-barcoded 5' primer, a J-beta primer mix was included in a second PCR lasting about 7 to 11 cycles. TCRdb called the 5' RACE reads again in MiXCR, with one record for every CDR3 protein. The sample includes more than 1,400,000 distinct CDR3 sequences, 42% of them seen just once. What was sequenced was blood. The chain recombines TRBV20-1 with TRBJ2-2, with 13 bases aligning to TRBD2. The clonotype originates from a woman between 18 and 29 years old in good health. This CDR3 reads CSARPRTSGGLRTNTGELFF. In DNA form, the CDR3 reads TGCAGTGCTAGACCCCGGACTAGCGGGGGCCTACGTACTAACACCGGGGAGCTGTTTTTT.